The clone carrying this T cell receptor beta chain has only a few counts. The data derive from a study of blood T cell repertoires in COVID-19. Background on the study: The study drew acute and convalescent COVID-19 samples from the United States, Italy and Spain. In each case, the material was cDNA or gDNA derived from T cells, B-cell-depleted T cells, or PBMCs.

Germline-derived CDR1 and CDR2 are ENHRY and SYGVKD. V lost 6 bases and J lost 7, with 9 bases in between. This CDR3 is built from 11 residues. Data came from immunoSEQ multiplex PCR; TCRdb stores just in-frame clones and leaves some out. The sample lists 150,000 to 200,000 clones, approximately 87% seen once, with 9.5% to 12% in the top ten. The sequence was collected from a woman aged 55-70 years with COVID-19, enrolled during active disease. The sample was peripheral blood. The rearrangement uses TRBV10-3 and TRBJ1-2; TRBD1 might be the D (5 bases). As DNA, the CDR3 is TGTGCCATCAGATCGGACATTGGCTACACCTTC. Translation gives CAIRSDIGYTF.